This T cell receptor beta chain was recovered during a study of identical twins. Study-level results: Not following the same donors, the study drew its conclusions from cross-sectional statistical analysis.

V was pared by 6 bases and J by 2 bases, with 22 bases between. The CDR3 sequence is 17 residues long. The germline CDR1 and CDR2 sequences are LNHDA and SQIVND (reference sequence). Donors uniformly comprised healthy Caucasians. Each CDR3 protein is one row after TCRdb ran MiXCR on the 5' RACE reads. The repertoire holds 200,000 to 250,000 distinct CDR3 sequences, with 5.5% to 8% as singletons. This clonotype turned up a few times. Its antigen is not identified. The same specimen was also included in a second study, on yellow fever vaccine responses in identical twins. That study reports: Each twin's T cell response to the vaccine was reported to look partly convergent and partly personalized.

The specimen sequenced was memory (CD45RO+) T cells sorted from blood. This chain connects TRBV19 to TRBJ1-1, with D possibly matching TRBD1 (6 bases). This clonotype was obtained from a woman aged 18-29 years in good health. As DNA, the CDR3 is TGTGCCAGTAGCCTACTTATGCAGGGGTCGGTCAACACTGAAGCTTTCTTT. This encodes CASSLLMQGSVNTEAFF.